Described below is a single T cell receptor (beta chain) sequence and its context. Its antigen is undetermined. Germline V lookup: CDR1 MNHEY, CDR2 SMNVEV (reference sequence). This CDR3 comprises 18 residues. Trimming at V came to 1 base and at J to 2 bases, leaving 10 bases not matched to a gene. Data came from immunoSEQ multiplex PCR; TCRdb stores just in-frame clones and leaves some out. The sample records around 150,000 clones, just over 90% being singletons. Researchers grouped second doses given at about 4 or about 12 weeks into one pool. The entry originates in a study of T cell responses to AZD1222 COVID-19 vaccine. Study findings and constraints: Clonal diversity was possibly underestimated; the donors were predominantly white British and more often female. After two AZD1222 doses, spike-specific TCR breadth and depth rose versus day 0.

The sequencing used peripheral blood, collected 28 days after the second AZD1222 dose. The gene calls are TRBV27 and TRBJ2-5, with TRBD1 matching over 10 bases. This clonotype was obtained from an adult who received the AZD1222 COVID-19 vaccine. Here the CDR3 reads CASSLFLPGQGPQETQYF. The CDR3 bases are TGTGCCAGCAGTTTATTCCTTCCGGGACAGGGGCCGCAAGAGACCCAGTACTTC.